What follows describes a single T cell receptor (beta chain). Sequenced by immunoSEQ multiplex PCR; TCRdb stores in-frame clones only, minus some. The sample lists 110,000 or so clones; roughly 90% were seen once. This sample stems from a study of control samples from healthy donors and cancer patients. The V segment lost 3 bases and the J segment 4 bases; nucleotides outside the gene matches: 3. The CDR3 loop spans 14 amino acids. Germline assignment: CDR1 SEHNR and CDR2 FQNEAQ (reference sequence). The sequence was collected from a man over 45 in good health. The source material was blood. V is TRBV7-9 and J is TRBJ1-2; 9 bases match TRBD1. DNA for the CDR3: TGTGCCAGCAGCTTGGGACAGGGTTTCTATGGCTACACCTTC. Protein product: CASSLGQGFYGYTF.